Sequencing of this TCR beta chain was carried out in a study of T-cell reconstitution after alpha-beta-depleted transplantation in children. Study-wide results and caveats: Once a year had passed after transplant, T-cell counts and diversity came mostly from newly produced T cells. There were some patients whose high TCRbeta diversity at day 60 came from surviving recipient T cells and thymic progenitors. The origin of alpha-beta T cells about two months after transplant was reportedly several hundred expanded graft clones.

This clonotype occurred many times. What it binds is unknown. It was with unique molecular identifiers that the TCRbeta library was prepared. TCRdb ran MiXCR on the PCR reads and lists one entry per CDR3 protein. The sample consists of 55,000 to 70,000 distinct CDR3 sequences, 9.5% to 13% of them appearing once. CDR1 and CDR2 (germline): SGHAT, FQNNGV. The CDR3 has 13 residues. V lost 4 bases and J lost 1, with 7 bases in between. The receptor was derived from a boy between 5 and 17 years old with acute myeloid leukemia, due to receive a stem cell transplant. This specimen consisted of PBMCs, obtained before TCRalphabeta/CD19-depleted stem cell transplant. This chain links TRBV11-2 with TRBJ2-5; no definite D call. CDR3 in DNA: TGTGCCAGCAGCTATACTACCCAAGAGACCCAGTACTTC. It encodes CASSYTTQETQYF.